This TCR beta chain was retrieved from a study of radiation and T cells in renal cell carcinoma. Study-level points and caveats: Baseline intratumoral clonotype presence is unknown without pretreatment biopsies. In blood, top tumor clones expanded by 2 weeks, shrinking by 4.

Time point noted: blood 2 weeks post-SBRT. The treatment here: 15 Gy SBRT to primary tumor, nephrectomy 4 weeks later. After SBRT, blood was collected at 2 and 4 weeks, plus baseline. Regarding this clone: No antigen is known for it.

The length of the CDR3 is 16 residues. J gave up 5 bases and V 0 bases, and 5 bases lay outside the gene matches. CDR1 and CDR2 from the germline V gene are SGDLS and YYNGEE. Profiled with immunoSEQ multiplex PCR; TCRdb holds only in-frame clones, not every one. The repertoire has almost 50,000 clones, 75% to 85% of them found once; the top ten carry 25% to 30%. The rearrangement links TRBV9 to TRBJ2-5; 12 bases agree with TRBD2. This sequence was found in a woman in her 70s with renal cell carcinoma. Sequences were derived from blood, sampled from a patient whose treatment included radiotherapy and nephrectomy. The DNA of the CDR3 is TGTGCCAGCAGCGTAGCTTCTAGCGGGGGGGCTGAGACCCAGTACTTC. It yields the protein CASSVASSGGAETQYF.